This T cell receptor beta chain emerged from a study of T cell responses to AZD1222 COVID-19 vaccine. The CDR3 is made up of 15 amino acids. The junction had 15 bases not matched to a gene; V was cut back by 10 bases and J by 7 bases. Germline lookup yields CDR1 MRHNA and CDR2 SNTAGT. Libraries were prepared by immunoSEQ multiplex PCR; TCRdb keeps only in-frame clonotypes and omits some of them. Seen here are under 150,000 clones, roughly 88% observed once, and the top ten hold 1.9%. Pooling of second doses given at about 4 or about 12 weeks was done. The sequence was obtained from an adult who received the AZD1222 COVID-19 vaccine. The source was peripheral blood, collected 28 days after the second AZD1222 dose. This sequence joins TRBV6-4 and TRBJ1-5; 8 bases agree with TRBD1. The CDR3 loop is CATLGRSGGGQPQHF. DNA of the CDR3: TGTGCCACCCTAGGGAGGTCAGGGGGCGGGCAGCCCCAGCATTTT.